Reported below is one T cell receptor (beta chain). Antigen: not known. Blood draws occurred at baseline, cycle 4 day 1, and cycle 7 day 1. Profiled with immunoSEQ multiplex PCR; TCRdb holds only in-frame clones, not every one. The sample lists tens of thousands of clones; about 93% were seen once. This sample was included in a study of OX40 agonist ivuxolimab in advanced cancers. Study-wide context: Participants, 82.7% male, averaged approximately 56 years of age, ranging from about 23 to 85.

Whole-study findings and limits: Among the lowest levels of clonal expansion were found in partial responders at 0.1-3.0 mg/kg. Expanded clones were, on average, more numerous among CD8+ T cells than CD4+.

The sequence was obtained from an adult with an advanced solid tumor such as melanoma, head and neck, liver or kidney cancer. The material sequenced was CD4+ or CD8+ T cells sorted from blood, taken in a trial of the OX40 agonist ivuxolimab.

The CDR3 bases are TGCAGCGTTGCCGGGACTAGCGGGAGGGGAGGGCATTTCTTC. It is translated as CSVAGTSGRGGHFF. The V call is TRBV29-1, the J call TRBJ2-1; 16 bases fit TRBD2. The ends lost 4 bases at V and 16 bases at J; junction bases unmatched: 10. Per germline, CDR1 SQVTM and CDR2 ANQGSEA. This CDR3 is built from 14 residues.